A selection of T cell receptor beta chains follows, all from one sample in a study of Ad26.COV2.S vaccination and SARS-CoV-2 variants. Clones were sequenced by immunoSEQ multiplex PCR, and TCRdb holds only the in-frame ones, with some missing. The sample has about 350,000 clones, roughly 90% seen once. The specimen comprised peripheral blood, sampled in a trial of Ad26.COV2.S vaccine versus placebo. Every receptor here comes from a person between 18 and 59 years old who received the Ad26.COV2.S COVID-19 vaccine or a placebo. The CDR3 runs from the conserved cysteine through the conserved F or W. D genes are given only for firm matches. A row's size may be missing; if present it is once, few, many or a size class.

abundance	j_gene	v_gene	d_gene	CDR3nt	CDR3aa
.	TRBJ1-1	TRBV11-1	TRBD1	TGTGCCAGCAGCCCCCTAGTCTCCACAGGGGAAACTGAAGCTTTCTTT	CASSPLVSTGETEAFF
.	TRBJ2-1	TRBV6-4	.	TGTGCCAGCAGTGACTCGAGTACAGACTACAATGAGCAGTTCTTC	CASSDSSTDYNEQFF
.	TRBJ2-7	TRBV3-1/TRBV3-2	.	TGTGCCAGCAGCCCCTCGGGGGCGCCGGCCTACGAGCAGTACTTC	CASSPSGAPAYEQYF
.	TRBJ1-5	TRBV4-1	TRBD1	TGCGCCAGCAGCAAGGACAGGGCCCCGGATCAGCCCCAGCATTTT	CASSKDRAPDQPQHF
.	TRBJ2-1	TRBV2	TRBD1	TGTGCCAGCGGCGGACAGGGGGCCAATGAGCAGTTCTTC	CASGGQGANEQFF
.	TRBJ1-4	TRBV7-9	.	TGTGCCAGCGGCCAAGGGAGGGAGGAAAAACTGTTTTTT	CASGQGREEKLFF
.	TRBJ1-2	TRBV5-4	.	TGTGCCAGCAGCTTCTTGTCTGGGGGCTATGGCTACACCTTC	CASSFLSGGYGYTF
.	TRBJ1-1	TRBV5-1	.	TGCGCCAGCAGCTTGGGATGGGACCCTAGGGACACTGAAGCTTTCTTT	CASSLGWDPRDTEAFF
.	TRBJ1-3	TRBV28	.	TGTGCCAGCAGTTTAGATCAAAGCTCTGGAAACACCATATATTTT	CASSLDQSSGNTIYF
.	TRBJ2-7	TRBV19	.	TGTGCCAGTAGTGGGGCCATGACCTACGAGCAGTACTTC	CASSGAMTYEQYF
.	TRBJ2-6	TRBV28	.	TGTGCCAGCACCACCGGGACGGGGGCCAACGTCCTGACTTTC	CASTTGTGANVLTF
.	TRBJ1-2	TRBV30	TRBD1	TGTGCCTGGACAGGGGACAGGGTGTCGGATGTCAATGGCTACACCTTC	CAWTGDRVSDVNGYTF
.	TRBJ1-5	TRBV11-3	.	TGTGCCAGCAGCTTCGAGTACGGTCAGCCCCAGCATTTT	CASSFEYGQPQHF
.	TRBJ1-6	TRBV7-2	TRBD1	TGTGCCAGCAGCAAGAGGACAGGAAGGGATAATTCACCCCTCCACTTT	CASSKRTGRDNSPLHF
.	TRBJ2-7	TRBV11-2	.	TGTGCCAGCAGCTTAGAGAGGGGACGCGAGCAGTACTTC	CASSLERGREQYF
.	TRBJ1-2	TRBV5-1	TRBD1	TGCGCCAGCAGCTTGGGGTTGGACAGGGGGCGGAATTATGGCTACACCTTC	CASSLGLDRGRNYGYTF
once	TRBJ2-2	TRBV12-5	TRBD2	TGTGCTAGTGGTTTGGGACGGACTAGCGGTAACACCGGGGAGCTGTTTTTT	CASGLGRTSGNTGELFF
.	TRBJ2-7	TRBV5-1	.	TGCGCCAGCAGCTTGGATTTGGCAGGGCCCTACGAGCAGTACTTC	CASSLDLAGPYEQYF
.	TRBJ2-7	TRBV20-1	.	TGCAGTGCTAGTCTCGGATCGCGCTCCTACGAGCAGTACTTC	CSASLGSRSYEQYF
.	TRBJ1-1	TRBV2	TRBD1	TGTGCCAGCAGTGTTGGGACAGTAATACGTCGCGGGACTGAAGCTTTCTTT	CASSVGTVIRRGTEAFF
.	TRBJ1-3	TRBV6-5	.	TGTGCCAGCAGAAACAGCGGGAGCTCTGGAAACACCATATATTTT	CASRNSGSSGNTIYF
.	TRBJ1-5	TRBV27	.	TGTGCCAGCAGCAAAACAGGGATTCAGCCCCAGCATTTT	CASSKTGIQPQHF
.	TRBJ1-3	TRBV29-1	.	TGCAGCGTTGCTCGGGGGAGGGGAAACACCATATATTTT	CSVARGRGNTIYF
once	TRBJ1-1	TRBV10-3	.	TGTGCCATCAGTGTGAGGGGGAACACTGAAGCTTTCTTT	CAISVRGNTEAFF
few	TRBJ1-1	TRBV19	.	TGTGCCAGCCACCCGGGGGCCTTGAACACTGAAGCTTTCTTT	CASHPGALNTEAFF
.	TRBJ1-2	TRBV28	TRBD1	TGTGCCAGCAGTCCGACAGGGTACTATGGCTACACCTTC	CASSPTGYYGYTF
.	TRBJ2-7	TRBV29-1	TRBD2	TGCAGCGTCGAGCGGGAGGACTCCTACGAGCAGTACTTC	CSVEREDSYEQYF
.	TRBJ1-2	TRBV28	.	TGTGCCAGCAGTGTGGAGGGTCATGGCTACACCTTC	CASSVEGHGYTF
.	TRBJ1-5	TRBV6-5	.	TGTGCCAGCAGTTACGGAAATAGCAATCAGCCCCAGCATTTT	CASSYGNSNQPQHF
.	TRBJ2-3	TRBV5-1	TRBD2	TGCGCCAGCAGCGTGGGGACTAGCGGGGGGCCGGGCACAGATACGCAGTATTTT	CASSVGTSGGPGTDTQYF
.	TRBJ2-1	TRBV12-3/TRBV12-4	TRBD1	TGTGCCACTCTCGGGACAGGGGGGTCGTTCTTC	CATLGTGGSFF
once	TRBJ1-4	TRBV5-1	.	TGCGCCAGCAGCTTGGATCTTCCAGATGTGAATGAAAAACTGTTTTTT	CASSLDLPDVNEKLFF
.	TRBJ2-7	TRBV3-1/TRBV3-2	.	TGTGCCAGCAGCCGACTGACGGGGTCCTACGAGCAGTACTTC	CASSRLTGSYEQYF
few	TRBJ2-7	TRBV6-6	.	TGTGCCAGCAGTTACTCGACACGGGGCTACGAGCAGTACTTC	CASSYSTRGYEQYF
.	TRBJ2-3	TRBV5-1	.	TGCGCCAGCAGCTTGACGGGGGACGCGGATACGCAGTATTTT	CASSLTGDADTQYF
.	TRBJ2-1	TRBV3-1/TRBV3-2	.	TGTGCCAGCAGCCCCCGGACTTATCGCTCCTACAATGAGCAGTTCTTC	CASSPRTYRSYNEQFF
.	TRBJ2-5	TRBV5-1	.	TGCGCCAGCAGCTTGACTATTGGCGAGACCCAGTACTTC	CASSLTIGETQYF
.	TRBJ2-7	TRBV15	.	TGTGCCACCAGCCATTACTACCGGGACGGAGACTACGAGCAGTACTTC	CATSHYYRDGDYEQYF
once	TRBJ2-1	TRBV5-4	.	TGTGCCAGCAGCTCCGGGGGAGAAAACAATGAGCAGTTCTTC	CASSSGGENNEQFF
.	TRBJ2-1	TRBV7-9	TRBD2	TGTGCCAGCAGCTACCGACTAGCGGGGGTATACAATGAGCAGTTCTTC	CASSYRLAGVYNEQFF
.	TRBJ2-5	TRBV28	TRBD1	TGTGCCAGCAGTCAACCGGGACAGGGGATTCGGGAGACCCAGTACTTC	CASSQPGQGIRETQYF
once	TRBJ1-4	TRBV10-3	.	TGTGCCATCAGGGACGGGGCAGCAACTAATGAAAAACTGTTTTTT	CAIRDGAATNEKLFF
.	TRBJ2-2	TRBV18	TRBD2	TGTGCCAGCTCACTACTAACTAGCGTGGAGCTGTTTTTT	CASSLLTSVELFF
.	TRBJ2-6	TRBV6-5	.	TGTGCCAGCAGTTACGGGGACGGAGCCGGGGCCAACGTCCTGACTTTC	CASSYGDGAGANVLTF
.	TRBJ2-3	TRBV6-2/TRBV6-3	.	TGTGCCAGCAGTACAGGGACTTCGGGTACGCAGTATTTT	CASSTGTSGTQYF
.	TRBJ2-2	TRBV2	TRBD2	TGTGCCAGGGGAGGGACTAGTGTGGCCGGGGAGCTGTTTTTT	CARGGTSVAGELFF
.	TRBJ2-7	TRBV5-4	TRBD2	TGTGCCAGCAGCGTTGGACTAGATGACGAGCAGTACTTC	CASSVGLDDEQYF
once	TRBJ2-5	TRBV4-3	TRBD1	TGCGCCAGCAGCCAAGGGGACAGGGTATACGGAGAGACCCAGTACTTC	CASSQGDRVYGETQYF
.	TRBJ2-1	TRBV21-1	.	TGTGCCAGCAGCTCTCACCCGTGGGGTGAGCAGTTCTTC	CASSSHPWGEQFF
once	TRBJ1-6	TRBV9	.	TGTGCCAGCAGTGAGGGTCCGAGGAATTCACCCCTCCACTTT	CASSEGPRNSPLHF
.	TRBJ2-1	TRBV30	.	TGTGCCTGGAGTGTACTGCGAAGCTCCTACAATGAGCAGTTCTTC	CAWSVLRSSYNEQFF
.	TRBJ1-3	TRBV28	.	TGTGCCAGCAGTTTAAACGGAGTTACCTCTGGAAACACCATATATTTT	CASSLNGVTSGNTIYF
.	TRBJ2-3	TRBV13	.	TGTGCCAGCAGCTTAGGCCGGGGATCTGATACGCAGTATTTT	CASSLGRGSDTQYF